This T cell receptor beta chain was observed in a study of T cells in Graves' hyperthyroidism and ophthalmopathy. This blood was taken when hyperthyroidism was first diagnosed, before any ophthalmopathy symptoms existed. TCR beta CDR3 regions were amplified from RNA transcripts. HTBI primers were used for first-round RT-PCR of the TCR CDR3. TCRdb passed the multiplex PCR reads through MiXCR, listing each CDR3 protein once. There are under 750,000 distinct CDR3 sequences in the sample; about 19% occur only once, and 16% lies in the top ten. The germline V gene has CDR1 MNHNS and CDR2 SASEGT. The CDR3 is made up of 16 amino acids. Trimming removed 5 bases from V and 8 bases from J; junction bases left unmatched: 11. This clonotype was seen at least ten times.

The receptor comes from a woman between 50 and 59 years old with Graves' hyperthyroidism that later progressed to Graves' ophthalmopathy. V is TRBV6-1 and J is TRBJ1-6; TRBD1 matches at 8 bases. Sequencing used blood. For the CDR3, the DNA is TGTGCCAGCAGTTACAGCGGACAGGGTGCGGATTCACCCCTCCACTTT. It is translated as CASSYSGQGADSPLHF.